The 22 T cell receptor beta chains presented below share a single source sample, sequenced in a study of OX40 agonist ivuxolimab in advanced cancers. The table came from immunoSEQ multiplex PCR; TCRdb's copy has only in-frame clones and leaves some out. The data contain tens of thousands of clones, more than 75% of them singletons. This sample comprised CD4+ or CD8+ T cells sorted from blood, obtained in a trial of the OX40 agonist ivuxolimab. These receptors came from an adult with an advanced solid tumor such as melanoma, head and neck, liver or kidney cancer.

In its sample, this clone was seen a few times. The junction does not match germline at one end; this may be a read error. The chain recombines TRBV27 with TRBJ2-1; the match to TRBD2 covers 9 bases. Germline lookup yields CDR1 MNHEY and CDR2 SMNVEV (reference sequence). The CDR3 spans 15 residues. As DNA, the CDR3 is TGTGCCAGCAGATCCGGGACTAGCTCCAACAATGAGCAGTTCTTC. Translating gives CASRSGTSSNNEQFF.

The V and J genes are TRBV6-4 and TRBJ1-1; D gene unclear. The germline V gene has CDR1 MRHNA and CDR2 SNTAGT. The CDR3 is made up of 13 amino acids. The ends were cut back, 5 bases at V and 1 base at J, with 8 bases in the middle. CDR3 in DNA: TGTGCCAGCAGTACCGAGCCGAACACTGAAGCTTTCTTT. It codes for CASSTEPNTEAFF.

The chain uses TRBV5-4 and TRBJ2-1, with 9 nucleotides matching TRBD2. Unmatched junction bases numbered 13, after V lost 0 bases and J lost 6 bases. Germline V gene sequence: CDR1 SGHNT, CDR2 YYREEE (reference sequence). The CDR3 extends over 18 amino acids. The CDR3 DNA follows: TGTGCCAGCAGCTTGGGTACTAGCGGGTTTCTTGATCCCAATGAGCAGTTCTTC. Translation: CASSLGTSGFLDPNEQFF.

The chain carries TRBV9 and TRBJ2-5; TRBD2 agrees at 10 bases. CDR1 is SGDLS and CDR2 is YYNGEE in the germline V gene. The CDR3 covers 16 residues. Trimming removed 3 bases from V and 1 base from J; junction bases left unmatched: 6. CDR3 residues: CASSGEGLAVQETQYF. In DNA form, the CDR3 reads TGTGCCAGCAGCGGCGAAGGACTAGCGGTCCAAGAGACCCAGTACTTC.

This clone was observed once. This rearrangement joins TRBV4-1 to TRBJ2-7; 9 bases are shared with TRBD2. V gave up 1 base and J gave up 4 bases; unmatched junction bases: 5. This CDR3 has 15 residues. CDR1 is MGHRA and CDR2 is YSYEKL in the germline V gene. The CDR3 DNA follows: TGCGCCAGCAGCCAAGTATCCAGCGGGGGGTACGAGCAGTACTTC. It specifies CASSQVSSGGYEQYF.

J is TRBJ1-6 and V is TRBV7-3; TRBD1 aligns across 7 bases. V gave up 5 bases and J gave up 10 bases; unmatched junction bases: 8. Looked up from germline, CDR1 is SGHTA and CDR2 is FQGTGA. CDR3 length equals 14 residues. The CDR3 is CASSQIQGNSPLHF. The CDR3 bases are TGTGCCAGCAGCCAAATACAGGGGAACTCACCCCTCCACTTT.

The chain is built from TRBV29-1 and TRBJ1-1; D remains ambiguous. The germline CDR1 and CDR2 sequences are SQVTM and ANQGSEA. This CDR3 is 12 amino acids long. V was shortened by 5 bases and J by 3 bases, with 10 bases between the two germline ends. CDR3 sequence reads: CSVLLLDTEAFF. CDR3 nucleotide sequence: TGCAGCGTTCTTCTACTTGACACTGAAGCTTTCTTT.

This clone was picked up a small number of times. The CDR3, as DNA: TGTGCCAGCAGTGATGAGGAGGGGCCTTACAATGAGCAGTTCTTC. Its protein is CASSDEEGPYNEQFF. This chain connects TRBV6-4 to TRBJ2-1; TRBD2 is a possible D gene (6 bases). V was shortened by 3 bases and J by 4 bases, with 13 bases between the two germline ends. Per germline, CDR1 MRHNA and CDR2 SNTAGT. The CDR3 runs 15 residues.

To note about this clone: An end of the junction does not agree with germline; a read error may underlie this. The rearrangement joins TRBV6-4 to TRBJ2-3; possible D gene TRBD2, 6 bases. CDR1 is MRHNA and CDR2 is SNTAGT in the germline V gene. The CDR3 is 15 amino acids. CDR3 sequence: CTSSDSGESTDTQYF. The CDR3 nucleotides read TGTACCAGCAGTGACTCGGGGGAGAGCACAGATACGCAGTATTTT.

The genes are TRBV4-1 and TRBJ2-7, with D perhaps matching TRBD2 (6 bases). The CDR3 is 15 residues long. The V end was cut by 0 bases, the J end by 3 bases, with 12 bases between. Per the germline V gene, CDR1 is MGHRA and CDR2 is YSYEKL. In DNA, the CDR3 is TGCGCCAGCAGCCAAGAAAATAGCGGAGTCTACGAGCAGTACTTC. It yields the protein CASSQENSGVYEQYF.

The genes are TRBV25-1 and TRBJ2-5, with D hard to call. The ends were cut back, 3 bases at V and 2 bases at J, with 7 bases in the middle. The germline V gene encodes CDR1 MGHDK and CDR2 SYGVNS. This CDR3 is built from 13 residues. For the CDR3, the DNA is TGTGCCAGCAGTGATACAATTCAAGAGACCCAGTACTTC. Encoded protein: CASSDTIQETQYF.

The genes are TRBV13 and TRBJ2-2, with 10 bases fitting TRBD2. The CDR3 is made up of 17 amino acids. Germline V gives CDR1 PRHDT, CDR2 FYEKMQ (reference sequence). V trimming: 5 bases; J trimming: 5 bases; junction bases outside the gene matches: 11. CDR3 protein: CASSMIRLAGETGELFF. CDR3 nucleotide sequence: TGTGCCAGCAGCATGATTCGGCTAGCGGGAGAAACCGGGGAGCTGTTTTTT.

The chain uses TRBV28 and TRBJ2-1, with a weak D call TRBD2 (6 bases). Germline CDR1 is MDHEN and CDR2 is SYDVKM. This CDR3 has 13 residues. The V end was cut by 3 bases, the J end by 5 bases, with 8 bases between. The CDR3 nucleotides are TGTGCCAGCAGTTTGGGACTCAACAATGAGCAGTTCTTC. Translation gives CASSLGLNNEQFF.

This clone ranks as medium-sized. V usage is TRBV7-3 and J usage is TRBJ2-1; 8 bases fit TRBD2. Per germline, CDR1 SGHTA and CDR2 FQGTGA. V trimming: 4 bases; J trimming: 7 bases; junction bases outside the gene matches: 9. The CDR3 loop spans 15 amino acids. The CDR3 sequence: CASSSSSGSGNEQFF. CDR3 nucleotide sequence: TGTGCCAGCAGCTCCTCCAGCGGGAGTGGAAATGAGCAGTTCTTC.

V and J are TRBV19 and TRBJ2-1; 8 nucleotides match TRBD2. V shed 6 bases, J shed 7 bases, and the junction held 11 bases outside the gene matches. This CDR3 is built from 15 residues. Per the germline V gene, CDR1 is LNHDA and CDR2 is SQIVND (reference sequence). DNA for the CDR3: TGTGCCAGTAGCGCCTTCAGCGGGAGATCGAATGAGCAGTTCTTC. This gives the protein CASSAFSGRSNEQFF.

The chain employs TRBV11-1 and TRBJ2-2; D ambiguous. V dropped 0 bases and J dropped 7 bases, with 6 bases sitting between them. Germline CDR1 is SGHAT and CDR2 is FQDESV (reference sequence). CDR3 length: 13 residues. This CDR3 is CASSLARLGELFF. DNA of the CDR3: TGTGCCAGCAGCTTAGCCCGTCTCGGGGAGCTGTTTTTT.

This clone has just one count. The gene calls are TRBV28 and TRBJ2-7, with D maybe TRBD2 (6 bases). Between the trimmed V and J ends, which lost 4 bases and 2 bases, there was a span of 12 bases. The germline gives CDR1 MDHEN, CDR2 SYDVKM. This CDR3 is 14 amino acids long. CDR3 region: CASSSRESTYEQYF. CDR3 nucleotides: TGTGCCAGCAGTTCCCGGGAGTCTACCTACGAGCAGTACTTC.

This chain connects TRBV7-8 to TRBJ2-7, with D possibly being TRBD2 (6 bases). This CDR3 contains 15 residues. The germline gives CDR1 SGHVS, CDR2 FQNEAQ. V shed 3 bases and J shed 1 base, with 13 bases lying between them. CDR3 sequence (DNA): TGTGCCAGCAGCTTGGCTAGCGACACATCCTACGAGCAGTACTTC. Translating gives CASSLASDTSYEQYF.

The CDR3, as DNA: TGTGCCAGCAGCTTAGCCAGGGTAAATGAGCAGTACTTC. Amino acid sequence: CASSLARVNEQYF. The rearrangement links TRBV7-9 to TRBJ2-5, with D perhaps TRBD1 (5 bases). The V and J ends lost 0 bases and 11 bases respectively, with 13 bases between them. CDR3 length: 13 amino acids. Germline V gene sequence: CDR1 SEHNR, CDR2 FQNEAQ (reference sequence). Full variable domain (outside the CDR3, taken from reference TRBV7-9 and TRBJ2-5): DTGVSQNPRHKITKRGQNVTFRCDPISEHNRLYWYRQTLGQGPEFLTYFQNEAQLEKSRLLSDRFSAERPKGSFSTLEIQRTEQGDSAMYLCASSLARVNEQYFGPGTRLLVL.

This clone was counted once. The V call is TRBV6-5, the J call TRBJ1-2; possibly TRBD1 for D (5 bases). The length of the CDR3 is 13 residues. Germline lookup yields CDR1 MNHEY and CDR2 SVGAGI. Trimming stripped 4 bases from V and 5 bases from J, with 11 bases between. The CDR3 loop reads CASSLGGGYGYTF. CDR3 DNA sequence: TGTGCCAGCAGTTTGGGGGGTGGATATGGCTACACCTTC.

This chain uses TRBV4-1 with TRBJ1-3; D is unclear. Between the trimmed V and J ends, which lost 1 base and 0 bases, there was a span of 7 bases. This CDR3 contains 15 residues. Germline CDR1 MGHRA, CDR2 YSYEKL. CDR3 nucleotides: TGCGCCAGCAGCCAAGGACCGAGCTCTGGAAACACCATATATTTT. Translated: CASSQGPSSGNTIYF.

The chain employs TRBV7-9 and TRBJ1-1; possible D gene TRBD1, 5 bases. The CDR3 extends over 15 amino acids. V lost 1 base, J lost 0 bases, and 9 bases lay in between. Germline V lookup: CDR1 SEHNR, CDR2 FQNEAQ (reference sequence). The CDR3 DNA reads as TGTGCCAGCAGCTTAGAATTAGGGGTGAACACTGAAGCTTTCTTT. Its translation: CASSLELGVNTEAFF.